The clone carrying this T cell receptor beta chain was counted between two and nine times. V was shortened by 6 bases and J by 0 bases, with 12 bases between the two germline ends. Germline V gives CDR1 SQVTM, CDR2 ANQGSEA. This CDR3 region has 14 residues. The entry originates in a study of T-cell memory formation after mild COVID-19. TCRdb independently ran MiXCR on the 5' RACE reads; one entry per CDR3 protein. The data hold 85,000 to 120,000 distinct CDR3 sequences, with approximately 15% observed a single time. The chain couples TRBV29-1 to TRBJ1-3; D is perhaps TRBD1 (6 bases). The TCR was taken from an adult woman who had mild COVID-19 (a few samples of this study predate the infection). Cell type and time point are not known. Material: PBMCs or a T cell subset sorted from them (not recorded which). The CDR3 DNA reads TGCAGCGTCTACAGGACAGACTCTGGAAACACCATATATTTT. Protein sequence: CSVYRTDSGNTIYF.